The 23 T cell receptor beta chains in this list originate from one sample, sequenced in a study of blood T cell repertoires in COVID-19 (dated by TCRdb to the early 2020s). The library was prepared using the immunoSEQ multiplex PCR assay. As stored in TCRdb, this immuneACCESS dataset retains in-frame rearrangements with V and J assigned. A fraction of the clones does not appear; measured against another copy, unresolved V genes explain less than half of the discrepancy, and the remainder lacks a known reason. The sample table shows about 210,000 clones, and 80% to 90% are seen once. The ten largest clones add up to roughly 2.7% of the sample. The sequenced sample was peripheral blood. All receptors derive from a woman aged 40-49 years with active or convalescent COVID-19.

The chain carries TRBV14 and TRBJ1-3; TRBD1 agrees at 8 bases. V shed 4 bases, J shed 0 bases, and the junction held 8 bases outside the gene matches. CDR3 length: 17 amino acids. Looked up from germline, CDR1 is SGHDN and CDR2 is FVKESK. The CDR3 sequence: CASSRDRRVPSGNTIYF. In DNA, the CDR3 is TGTGCCAGCAGCCGGGACAGGAGGGTTCCCTCTGGAAACACCATATATTTT.

The chain recombines TRBV6-5 with TRBJ1-5; D unclear. Trimming stripped 10 bases from V and 3 bases from J, with 10 bases between. The CDR3 covers 12 residues. Germline V lookup: CDR1 MNHEY, CDR2 SVGAGI. The CDR3 DNA sequence: TGTGCCACTCGGAGCCTCAATCAGCCCCAGCATTTT. Residues: CATRSLNQPQHF.

CDR3 DNA sequence: TGTGCCAGCAGCTTAGTGCGGGAGCTCTCAGATACGCAGTATTTT. Amino acid sequence: CASSLVRELSDTQYF. The V and J genes are TRBV11-3 and TRBJ2-3; the match to TRBD2 covers 7 bases. V shed 1 base, J shed 4 bases, and the junction held 5 bases outside the gene matches. CDR1 is SGHNT and CDR2 is YENEEA in the germline V gene. The CDR3 has 15 amino acids.

The chain couples TRBV28 to TRBJ1-2, with 8 bases aligning to TRBD1. The J segment lost 7 bases and the V segment lost 10 bases, leaving 8 bases of the junction unmatched. Per the germline V gene, CDR1 is MDHEN and CDR2 is SYDVKM. The CDR3 has 12 residues. For the CDR3, the DNA is TGTGCCAACGAAAACAGGGGGGGTGGCTACACCTTC. Translating it yields CANENRGGGYTF.

The chain carries TRBV4-3 and TRBJ2-1; D uncertain. Trimming took off 3 bases at V and 7 bases at J, with 4 bases between the two ends. The V gene's germline CDR1 is LGHNA and CDR2 YSLEER. The CDR3 is 11 residues long. This CDR3 reads CASSQRNEQFF. Written as DNA, the CDR3 is TGCGCCAGCAGCCAGAGGAATGAGCAGTTCTTC.

V usage is TRBV11-3 and J usage is TRBJ1-2; 7 bases are shared with TRBD1. Trimming cost V 1 base and J 8 bases; bases outside gene matches: 10. Germline CDR1 is SGHNT and CDR2 is YENEEA. The length of the CDR3 is 15 residues. The CDR3 loop reads CASSLGSWDSEGYTF. CDR3 in DNA: TGTGCCAGCAGCTTAGGTTCTTGGGACAGTGAGGGCTACACCTTC.

V usage is TRBV24-1 and J usage is TRBJ2-7, with a tentative D call TRBD2 (6 bases). The germline gives CDR1 KGHDR, CDR2 SFDVKD. V was clipped by 3 bases and J by 4 bases, with 6 bases between them. This CDR3 spans 12 amino acids. The CDR3 reads CATSDRGYEQYF. The CDR3 nucleotides read TGTGCCACCAGTGATCGGGGGTACGAGCAGTACTTC.

Regarding this clone: The junction and the germline gene differ at one end; a read error may be behind it. The rearrangement links TRBV28 to TRBJ2-7; a possible D gene is TRBD1 (7 bases). Germline V gene sequence: CDR1 MDHEN, CDR2 SYDVKM. This CDR3 has 14 residues. CDR3 in DNA: TGTGCCAGCAGAACTCAGGGGGGCCCCCCTGTTGAGAACTTC. Protein product: CASRTQGGPPVENF.

The chain has TRBV27 and TRBJ1-2, with 7 bases identical to TRBD1. Germline values: CDR1 MNHEY, CDR2 SMNVEV (reference sequence). The CDR3 spans 13 residues. The V segment lost 4 bases and the J segment 1 base; nucleotides outside the gene matches: 0. Here the CDR3 reads CASSYRGNYGYTF. The CDR3 bases are TGTGCCAGCAGTTACAGGGGTAACTATGGCTACACCTTC.

Note on this clone: The sample carries other DNA sequences with the same CDR3. This chain connects TRBV28 to TRBJ1-2; no clear D gene. Trimming pared 1 base from V and 4 bases from J, leaving 4 bases between. This CDR3 has 12 residues. From germline, CDR1 is MDHEN and CDR2 SYDVKM. The CDR3: CASSLSGYGYTF. CDR3 nucleotides: TGTGCCAGCAGTTTATCGGGCTATGGCTACACCTTC.

The gene calls are TRBV20-1 and TRBJ1-2; no clear D gene. The germline V gene has CDR1 DFQATT and CDR2 SNEGSKA (reference sequence). The CDR3 contains 11 residues. The CDR3, as DNA: TGCAAGGCCGAGGAGAACTATGGCTACACCTTC. Its translation: CKAEENYGYTF.

This chain links TRBV29-1 with TRBJ1-2, with TRBD1 matching over 10 bases. Per germline, CDR1 SQVTM and CDR2 ANQGSEA. This CDR3 has 15 amino acids. Unmatched junction bases numbered 9, after V lost 4 bases and J lost 4 bases. DNA for the CDR3: TGCAGCGTTGGGGGACAGGGGACCGAAAGCTATGGCTACACCTTC. As protein: CSVGGQGTESYGYTF.

This chain connects TRBV14 to TRBJ2-7; 7 nucleotides match TRBD2. V gave up 4 bases and J gave up 3 bases; unmatched junction bases: 6. The germline V gene has CDR1 SGHDN and CDR2 FVKESK. The CDR3 is 14 amino acids. The CDR3 loop reads CASSPTGLNYEQYF. The CDR3, as DNA: TGTGCCAGCAGCCCGACGGGACTAAACTACGAGCAGTACTTC.

This clone came up once. This chain's CDR3 is CASSQGLAGLSELFF. DNA for the CDR3: TGTGCCAGCAGCCAGGGACTAGCGGGGCTCTCGGAGCTGTTTTTT. The chain links TRBV3-1 (or the pseudogene TRBV3-2) to TRBJ2-2; TRBD2 matches at 13 bases. J gave up 10 bases and V 3 bases, and 5 bases lay outside the gene matches. CDR3 length: 15 amino acids. The germline V gene encodes CDR1 LGHDT and CDR2 YNNKEL (reference sequence).

This chain links TRBV7-2 with TRBJ1-4; D possibly corresponds to TRBD1 (5 bases). The CDR3 spans 14 residues. Trimming took 8 bases from V and 3 from J, leaving 13 bases between them. Germline V gene sequence: CDR1 SGHTA, CDR2 FQGNSA. The CDR3: CASVGRDANEKLFF. The DNA for the CDR3 is TGTGCCAGCGTGGGCAGGGATGCTAATGAAAAACTGTTTTTT.

J is TRBJ1-4 and V is TRBV5-6; D not certain. The CDR3 runs to 16 residues. From germline, CDR1 is SGHDT and CDR2 YYEEEE. V was clipped by 0 bases and J by 8 bases, with 17 bases between them. The CDR3: CASSLVSDQTGEKLFF. The CDR3 DNA reads TGTGCCAGCAGCTTGGTTTCAGATCAGACTGGGGAAAAACTGTTTTTT.

This clone appeared a single time. The V and J genes are TRBV19 and TRBJ1-2; maybe TRBD1 (5 bases). CDR3 length: 16 residues. V lost 6 bases to trimming and J lost 0 bases, with 17 bases between them. Germline-derived CDR1 and CDR2 are LNHDA and SQIVND (reference sequence). CDR3 nucleotides: TGTGCCAGTAGGCTAGGAGGGGTCCAGGCTAACTATGGCTACACCTTC. It codes for CASRLGGVQANYGYTF.

The CDR3 loop reads CASRGTGNYGYTF. DNA of the CDR3: TGTGCCTCGCGGGGGACAGGGAACTATGGCTACACCTTC. This chain uses TRBV9 with TRBJ1-2; 9 bases fit TRBD1. V dropped 10 bases and J dropped 2; count of bases not matched to a gene: 6. Germline V gene sequence: CDR1 SGDLS, CDR2 YYNGEE. The length of the CDR3 is 13 residues.

This clone was seen once. V and J are TRBV24-1 and TRBJ2-1; 7 nucleotides match TRBD2. Germline V gene lookup returns CDR1 KGHDR and CDR2 SFDVKD. The length of the CDR3 is 16 residues. Trimming took 7 bases from V and 8 from J; bases not matched to a gene: 16. CDR3: CATRGIGRERNDEQFF. CDR3 in DNA: TGTGCCACCAGGGGAATCGGGCGGGAGCGCAATGATGAGCAGTTCTTC.

The rearrangement uses TRBV30 and TRBJ1-2, with 8 bases aligning to TRBD1. With V trimmed by 1 base and J by 7 bases, 8 bases remained unmatched. In germline, CDR1 is GTSNPN, CDR2 SVGIG (reference sequence). The CDR3 runs 14 residues. This CDR3 reads CAWSADLQGGGYTF. DNA for the CDR3: TGTGCCTGGAGTGCTGATCTACAGGGGGGTGGCTACACCTTC.

The J gene is TRBJ2-2, the V gene TRBV7-9, with 10 bases fitting TRBD1. V trimming: 5 bases; J trimming: 6 bases; junction bases outside the gene matches: 6. This CDR3 has 15 residues. Germline values: CDR1 SEHNR, CDR2 FQNEAQ (reference sequence). CDR3 sequence: CASSPGQGIPGELFF. The CDR3 DNA sequence: TGTGCCAGCAGCCCGGGACAGGGGATCCCCGGGGAGCTGTTTTTT.

This clone was observed a few times. This chain links TRBV5-6 with TRBJ1-2, with D perhaps TRBD1 (6 bases). Between the trimmed V and J ends, which lost 2 bases and 7 bases, there was a span of 24 bases. The CDR3 covers 17 residues. CDR1 is SGHDT, CDR2 YYEEEE, per germline. Here the CDR3 reads CASSFWGQELFIGGYTF. The CDR3 DNA follows: TGTGCCAGCAGCTTCTGGGGGCAGGAGTTATTTATAGGTGGCTACACCTTC.

This clone was counted ten times or more. V and J are TRBV14 and TRBJ2-2; 9 bases map to TRBD2. J was trimmed by 2 bases and V by 4 bases; bases with no gene match: 5. This CDR3 contains 16 residues. The V gene's germline CDR1 is SGHDN and CDR2 FVKESK. In DNA, the CDR3 is TGTGCCAGCAGCCTCAGGACTAGCGTAAACACCGGGGAGCTGTTTTTT. Protein product: CASSLRTSVNTGELFF.